This entry features one TCR beta chain sequence. What it binds is unknown. PCR involved 60 Vbeta and 13 Jbeta primers. Generated by immunoSEQ multiplex PCR, the TCRdb table keeps only in-frame clones and is missing some. The table has about 140,000 clones, approximately 78% seen once. The sample comes from a study of cytomegalovirus exposure and HLA in healthy donors. Study results and limitations: On later analysis, the bulk of CMV-associated TCR beta chains appeared to be HLA-restricted. Later, an analysis showed that TCR beta chains associated with HLA were more clonally expanded than others that were equally common.

From germline, CDR1 is LNHDA and CDR2 SQIVND (reference sequence). CDR3 length: 15 residues. V was trimmed by 4 bases and J by 2 bases, leaving 12 bases between them. Sequenced input: PBMCs. V gene TRBV19 combines with J gene TRBJ2-1; D not resolved. The receptor was derived from a woman between 18 and 30 years old in good health and CMV-seropositive. This chain's CDR3 is CASSKQWVTYNEQFF. The CDR3 coding sequence is TGTGCCAGTAGTAAACAGTGGGTTACCTACAATGAGCAGTTCTTC.